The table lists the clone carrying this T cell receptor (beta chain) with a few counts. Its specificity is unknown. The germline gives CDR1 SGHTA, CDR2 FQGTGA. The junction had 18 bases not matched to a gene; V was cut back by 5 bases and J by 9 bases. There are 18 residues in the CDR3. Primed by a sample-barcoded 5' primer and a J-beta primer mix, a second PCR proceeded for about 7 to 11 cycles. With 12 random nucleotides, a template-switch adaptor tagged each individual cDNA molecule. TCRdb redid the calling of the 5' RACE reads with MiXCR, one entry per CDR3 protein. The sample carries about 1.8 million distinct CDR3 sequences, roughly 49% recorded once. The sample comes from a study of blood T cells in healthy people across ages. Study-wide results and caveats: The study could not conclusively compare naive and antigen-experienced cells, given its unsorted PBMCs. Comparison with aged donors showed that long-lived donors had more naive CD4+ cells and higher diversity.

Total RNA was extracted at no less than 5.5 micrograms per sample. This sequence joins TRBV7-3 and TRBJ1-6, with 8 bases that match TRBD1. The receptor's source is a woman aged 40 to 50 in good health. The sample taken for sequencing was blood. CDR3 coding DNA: TGTGCCAGCAGCGTTTTCCCTAGACCGGGACAGGAGTTTTCACCCCTCCACTTT. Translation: CASSVFPRPGQEFSPLHF. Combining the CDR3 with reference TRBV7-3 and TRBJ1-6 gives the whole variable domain GAGVSQTPSNKVTEKGKYVELRCDPISGHTALYWYRQSLGQGPEFLIYFQGTGAADDSGLPNDRFFAVRPEGSVSTLKIQRTERGDSAVYLCASSVFPRPGQEFSPLHFGNGTRLTVT.